This passage covers 25 T cell receptor beta chains from one sample sequenced in a study of identical twins. TCRdb reanalysed the 5' RACE reads using MiXCR and keeps one entry per CDR3 protein. Counted here are approximately 250,000 distinct CDR3 sequences, 6.5% occurring once; the ten biggest clones make up about 14%. This sample also belongs to another study, concerning T cells expressing NK-cell markers.

Sequenced: CD8+ T cells sorted from blood. These receptors were obtained from a woman in her late teens or twenties in good health.

This clonotype was seen more than once but under ten times. The CDR3 region has the DNA TGCAGCGTTCTAGCGAAGCTTATCAATGAGCAGTTCTTC. The encoded protein is CSVLAKLINEQFF. The V and J genes are TRBV29-1 and TRBJ2-1; the D gene is possibly TRBD2 (6 bases). This CDR3 spans 13 amino acids. Trimming shortened V by 5 bases and J by 6 bases, and 14 bases separated the two germline ends. In germline, CDR1 is SQVTM, CDR2 ANQGSEA.

The chain links TRBV27 to TRBJ2-3; TRBD2 matches 9 bases. J was trimmed by 4 bases and V by 3 bases; bases with no gene match: 5. Germline V lookup: CDR1 MNHEY, CDR2 SMNVEV (reference sequence). The CDR3 has 15 amino acids. CDR3 protein: CASSLVAGVADTQYF. DNA of the CDR3: TGTGCCAGCAGTTTGGTAGCGGGAGTGGCAGATACGCAGTATTTT.

The rearrangement joins TRBV9 to TRBJ2-2; TRBD2 might be the D (5 bases). The CDR3 is made up of 13 amino acids. Germline loops: CDR1 SGDLS, CDR2 YYNGEE. V lost 3 bases to trimming and J lost 5 bases, with 8 bases between them. CDR3 residues: CASSGLSTGELFF. The CDR3 DNA reads TGTGCCAGCAGCGGACTATCGACCGGGGAGCTGTTTTTT.

The chain links TRBV7-9 to TRBJ1-5; 10 nucleotides agree with TRBD1. Germline CDR1 is SEHNR and CDR2 is FQNEAQ (reference sequence). Germline trimming cut 5 bases from V and 3 bases from J; bases unmatched to any gene: 4. This CDR3 comprises 15 residues. CDR3 in amino acids: CASSIGTGDNQPQHF. The CDR3 DNA sequence: TGTGCCAGCAGCATCGGGACAGGGGACAATCAGCCCCAGCATTTT.

This clonotype was seen more than once but under ten times. The chain is built from TRBV2 and TRBJ1-2; D not certain. Trimming removed 8 bases from V and 4 bases from J, with 11 bases in between. The CDR3 sequence is 12 residues long. Germline CDR1 SNHLY, CDR2 FYNNEI. The CDR3 coding sequence is TGTGCCAGCGTGGGTAGGGCCTATGGCTACACCTTC. Amino acid sequence: CASVGRAYGYTF.

This clonotype was found a few times. One end of the junction fails to match germline, which may point to a read error. The chain couples TRBV9 to TRBJ1-1; unclear D gene. This CDR3 region has 12 residues. CDR1 SGDLS and CDR2 YYNGEE come from the germline V gene. CDR3 bases: TGTGCCAGCAGCTCCAGTAACAGTGAAGCTTTCTTT. Residues: CASSSSNSEAFF.

V is TRBV20-1 and J is TRBJ2-7; 9 bases are shared with TRBD1. This CDR3 region has 14 residues. Germline trimming cut 0 bases from V and 4 bases from J; bases unmatched to any gene: 4. Per the germline V gene, CDR1 is DFQATT and CDR2 is SNEGSKA (reference sequence). Here the CDR3 reads CSARDAGTGYEQYF. CDR3 coding DNA: TGCAGTGCTAGAGATGCCGGGACAGGGTACGAGCAGTACTTC.

The chain has TRBV20-1 and TRBJ2-7, with D tentatively TRBD2 (7 bases). The CDR3 covers 15 residues. V lost 0 bases and J 2 bases, leaving 14 bases between the germline ends. Germline assignment: CDR1 DFQATT and CDR2 SNEGSKA (reference sequence). The CDR3 coding sequence is TGCAGTGCTAGAGATCCGCGGGGGCCGACCTACGAGCAGTACTTC. Protein sequence: CSARDPRGPTYEQYF.

This clonotype was picked up many times. The chain employs TRBV5-1 and TRBJ2-7, with D maybe TRBD2 (6 bases). The CDR3 is made up of 17 amino acids. The germline CDR1 and CDR2 sequences are SGHRS and YFSETQ. The germline V and J ends were trimmed by 0 bases and 1 base, with 17 bases remaining between them. The DNA for the CDR3 is TGCGCCAGCAGCTTGGGCCCCGGGACGGGGGATTCCTACGAGCAGTACTTC. It specifies CASSLGPGTGDSYEQYF.

This clonotype was picked up many times. This sequence joins TRBV29-1 and TRBJ1-1; D not resolved. The CDR3 sequence is 12 residues long. The germline V gene has CDR1 SQVTM and CDR2 ANQGSEA. The ends were cut back, 4 bases at V and 0 bases at J, with 6 bases in the middle. CDR3 residues: CSVVRLNTEAFF. The DNA of the CDR3 is TGCAGCGTTGTTCGGTTGAACACTGAAGCTTTCTTT.

This clonotype has only a few counts. V gene TRBV27 combines with J gene TRBJ2-3; D ambiguous. Trimming removed 1 base at V and 2 bases at J, with 10 bases between. This CDR3 spans 15 amino acids. Germline assignment: CDR1 MNHEY and CDR2 SMNVEV (reference sequence). The CDR3 bases are TGTGCCAGCAGTTTATTCCCGGGCCACACAGATACGCAGTATTTT. This encodes CASSLFPGHTDTQYF.

In this sample, this clonotype turned up a few times. The CDR3, as DNA: TGTGCCAGCAGCTTGGACGACAGGATGACGTGGGAGCCCCAGCATTTT. Translated: CASSLDDRMTWEPQHF. The chain is built from TRBV5-5 and TRBJ1-5; the D gene is possibly TRBD1 (6 bases). Trimming removed 0 bases at V and 8 bases at J, with 18 bases between. The CDR3 runs to 16 residues. The germline V gene encodes CDR1 SGHKS and CDR2 YYEKEE (reference sequence).

This clonotype came up a few times. This chain connects TRBV5-6 to TRBJ2-4; D possibly corresponds to TRBD1 (6 bases). V dropped 0 bases and J dropped 9 bases, with 10 bases sitting between them. This CDR3 has 13 amino acids. Germline V gives CDR1 SGHDT, CDR2 YYEEEE. The CDR3 DNA reads TGTGCCAGCAGCTTGGAGGGGGTTGGCATTCAGTACTTC. Translated, it gives CASSLEGVGIQYF.

This clonotype was recorded a few times. The V call is TRBV7-9, the J call TRBJ1-1; 7 bases map to TRBD1. The CDR3 runs to 13 residues. CDR1 is SEHNR and CDR2 is FQNEAQ in the germline V gene (reference sequence). Unmatched junction bases numbered 5, after V lost 5 bases and J lost 5 bases. The CDR3 DNA follows: TGTGCCAGCAGCCCCAGGGGGGAAACTGAAGCTTTCTTT. The encoded protein is CASSPRGETEAFF.

This chain uses TRBV10-3 with TRBJ2-1; 7 positions agree with TRBD1. After removal of 4 bases from V and 7 bases from J, the junction contained 7 bases not matched to a gene. Per germline, CDR1 ENHRY and CDR2 SYGVKD. This CDR3 is built from 14 residues. The CDR3 DNA sequence: TGTGCCATCAGTGTGAGACAGGGCGGGAATGAGCAGTTCTTC. Translating it yields CAISVRQGGNEQFF.

This clonotype has ten or more counts. The V gene is TRBV3-1, the J gene TRBJ2-1; D gene uncertain. CDR3 length: 16 amino acids. Germline loops: CDR1 LGHDT, CDR2 YNNKEL (reference sequence). The V gene lost 1 base and the J gene lost 0 bases, with 10 bases spanning the gap. The DNA for the CDR3 is TGTGCCAGCAGCCAAGGGGGAAGGAGCTCCTACAATGAGCAGTTCTTC. Translated: CASSQGGRSSYNEQFF.

This clonotype has a handful of counts. The chain uses TRBV10-2 and TRBJ2-2; unclear D gene. The CDR3 sequence is 14 residues long. Looked up from germline, CDR1 is WSHSY and CDR2 is SAAADI. V lost 5 bases, J lost 5 bases, and 12 bases lay in between. The CDR3 sequence is CASSHPLWTGELFF. CDR3 DNA: TGCGCCAGCAGTCATCCACTATGGACCGGGGAGCTGTTTTTT.

The V gene is TRBV7-9, the J gene TRBJ2-3, with D possibly being TRBD1 (6 bases). Between the trimmed V and J ends, which lost 3 bases and 2 bases, there was a span of 12 bases. The germline V gene has CDR1 SEHNR and CDR2 FQNEAQ (reference sequence). This CDR3 spans 15 amino acids. In DNA form, the CDR3 reads TGTGCCAGCAGCTTCCAGGGGAGTACCACAGATACGCAGTATTTT. Residues: CASSFQGSTTDTQYF.

This clonotype was observed a few times. The rearrangement joins TRBV7-8 to TRBJ2-3; 8 bases are a match to TRBD1. This CDR3 is 16 amino acids long. Germline CDR1 reads SGHVS; CDR2 reads FQNEAQ. The ends lost 3 bases at V and 2 bases at J; junction bases unmatched: 7. The CDR3 region is CASSFGQGDPTDTQYF. CDR3 coding DNA: TGTGCCAGCAGCTTCGGACAGGGTGACCCCACAGATACGCAGTATTTT.

This clonotype came up a few times. V is TRBV7-9 and J is TRBJ2-7; 9 bases are shared with TRBD2. Germline CDR1 is SEHNR and CDR2 is FQNEAQ (reference sequence). The V segment lost 10 bases and the J segment 0 bases; nucleotides outside the gene matches: 4. The CDR3 is 13 residues long. The chain's CDR3 is CATNSGSSYEQYF. Written as DNA, the CDR3 is TGTGCCACTAATAGCGGGAGCTCCTACGAGCAGTACTTC.

The chain uses TRBV27 and TRBJ2-7, with 9 nucleotides matching TRBD2. The CDR3 runs to 15 residues. From germline, CDR1 is MNHEY and CDR2 SMNVEV (reference sequence). J lost 0 bases, V lost 5 bases, and 5 bases had no gene match. CDR3 sequence reads: CASSGLATGSYEQYF. CDR3 DNA sequence: TGTGCCAGCAGTGGACTAGCGACAGGCTCCTACGAGCAGTACTTC.

The rearrangement uses TRBV29-1 and TRBJ1-2; D is ambiguous. The CDR3 length is 11 residues. Germline V gives CDR1 SQVTM, CDR2 ANQGSEA. With 0 bases removed from V and 4 bases from J, the gap between germline ends came to 3 bases. Here the CDR3 reads CSVEDTYGYTF. Written as DNA, the CDR3 is TGCAGCGTTGAAGATACCTATGGCTACACCTTC.

This clonotype showed up just a few times. The chain employs TRBV12-3 or TRBV12-4 and TRBJ1-4; tentative D call: TRBD1 (5 bases). The V gene lost 6 bases and the J gene lost 4 bases, with 9 bases spanning the gap. The CDR3 covers 13 residues. DNA for the CDR3: TGTGCCAGCAGCCGGACACTTAATGAAAAACTGTTTTTT. It codes for CASSRTLNEKLFF.

This clonotype was counted at least ten times. V is TRBV7-7 and J is TRBJ2-7, with TRBD2 matching 7 bases. Germline V gives CDR1 SSHAT, CDR2 FNYEAQ (reference sequence). The CDR3 is 14 residues long. V was pared by 6 bases and J by 1 base, with 6 bases of the junction left unmatched. Written as DNA, the CDR3 is TGTGCCAGCAGTACGTCTAGCGGATCCTACGAGCAGTACTTC. It is translated as CASSTSSGSYEQYF. The full variable domain, completed using reference TRBV7-7 and TRBJ2-7, is GAGVSQSPRYKVTKRGQDVTLRCDPISSHATLYWYQQALGQGPEFLTYFNYEAQPDKSGLPSDRFSAERPEGSISTLTIQRTEQRDSAMYRCASSTSSGSYEQYFGPGTRLTVT.

V gene TRBV11-2 combines with J gene TRBJ2-1; TRBD2 agrees at 8 bases. The CDR3 contains 16 residues. V gave up 1 base and J gave up 3 bases; unmatched junction bases: 5. Germline-derived CDR1 and CDR2 are SGHAT and FQNNGV. CDR3 sequence (DNA): TGTGCCAGCAGCTTAGTGGGTAGCGGGAACTACAATGAGCAGTTCTTC. This sequence encodes CASSLVGSGNYNEQFF.